The clone carrying this TCR beta chain turned up a few times. TCRdb's table, derived via immunoSEQ multiplex PCR, lists solely in-frame clones and lacks some. The sample has some 99,000 clones, around nine tenths seen once. These data belong to a study of control samples from healthy donors and cancer patients. The sequenced sample consisted of blood. This receptor was obtained from a woman aged 45-65 years in good health.

The CDR3 region has the DNA TGTGCCAGCAGCTTGGGGGGGAAGAGAATCACAGGGTCTGCTTTCTTT. This codes for CASSLGGKRITGSAFF. The chain recombines TRBV5-4 with TRBJ1-1; weak D call: TRBD1 (6 bases). The CDR3 runs 16 residues. Germline V gene lookup returns CDR1 SGHNT and CDR2 YYREEE (reference sequence). V was pared by 0 bases and J by 11 bases, with 23 bases between.